This note documents a single T cell receptor beta chain sequence. The CDR3 runs to 14 residues. V was shortened by 1 base and J by 9 bases, with 10 bases between the two germline ends. The germline V gene encodes CDR1 SGHAT and CDR2 FQNNGV. Authors' methods: Nucleated cell number was recorded as an estimate derived from reference gene primer amplification. Assay: immunoSEQ multiplex PCR; the TCRdb copy retains only in-frame clones and omits some. V and J calls and clone size are copied from that table; D and trimming were computed from the DNA. The repertoire holds around 180,000 clones, with roughly 77% as singletons. The entry originates in a study of blood T cell repertoires in COVID-19. Study-level background: Spain, Italy and the United States supplied samples that represented acute and convalescent COVID-19.

Input material: peripheral blood. The chain has TRBV11-2 and TRBJ1-6, with D possibly being TRBD1 (5 bases). The clonotype was recovered from a man aged 65-85 years with active or convalescent COVID-19. The CDR3: CASSLAGITSPLHF. The CDR3 bases are TGTGCCAGCAGCTTAGCAGGGATTACTTCACCCCTCCACTTT.